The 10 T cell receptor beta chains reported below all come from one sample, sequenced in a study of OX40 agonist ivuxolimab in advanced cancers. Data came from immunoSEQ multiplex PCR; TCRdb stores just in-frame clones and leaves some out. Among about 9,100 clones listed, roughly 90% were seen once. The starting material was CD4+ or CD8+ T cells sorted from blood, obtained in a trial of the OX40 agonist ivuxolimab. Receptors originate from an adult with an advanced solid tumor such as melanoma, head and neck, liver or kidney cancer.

The DNA of the CDR3 is TGTGCCAGCTCACCGGGGGGTTATGGCTACACCTTC. It codes for CASSPGGYGYTF. The rearrangement uses TRBV18 and TRBJ1-2, with D perhaps TRBD1 (5 bases). The germline V gene encodes CDR1 KGHSH and CDR2 LQKENI. The CDR3 is 12 residues long. Deletions cut 3 bases from V and 5 bases from J, with 7 bases between. The whole variable domain, remainder taken from reference TRBV18 and TRBJ1-2, is NAGVMQNPRHLVRRRGQEARLRCSPMKGHSHVYWYRQLPEEGLKFMVYLQKENIIDESGMPKERFSAEFPKEGPSILRIQQVVRGDSAAYFCASSPGGYGYTFGSGTRLTVV.

The CDR3 bases are TGTGCCAGCAGCAAGGGGTTCGGGCGGGACAGGGGTTGTTTCACTGAAGCTTTCTTT. The encoded protein is CASSKGFGRDRGCFTEAFF. V gene TRBV21-1 combines with J gene TRBJ1-1; TRBD1 is the table's D call, not checked against the DNA. TRBV21-1 is assigned pseudogene status. CDR3 size: 19 residues.

This CDR3 is CASSQVSDRGEAFF. The CDR3 DNA reads TGCGCCAGCAGCCAAGTCTCGGACAGGGGGGAAGCTTTCTTT. The chain combines TRBV4-1 with TRBJ1-1; 10 bases line up with TRBD1. Trimming cost V 1 base and J 8 bases; bases outside gene matches: 4. The length of the CDR3 is 14 residues. Germline V CDR1 and CDR2: MGHRA, YSYEKL.

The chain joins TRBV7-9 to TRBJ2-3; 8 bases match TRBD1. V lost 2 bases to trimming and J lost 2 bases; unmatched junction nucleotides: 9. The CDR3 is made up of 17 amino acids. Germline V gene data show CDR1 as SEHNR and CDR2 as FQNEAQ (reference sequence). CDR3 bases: TGTGCCAGCAGCTTACGAACAGGGGGGCACCACACAGATACGCAGTATTTT. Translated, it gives CASSLRTGGHHTDTQYF. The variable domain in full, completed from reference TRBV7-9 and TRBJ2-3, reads DTGVSQNPRHKITKRGQNVTFRCDPISEHNRLYWYRQTLGQGPEFLTYFQNEAQLEKSRLLSDRFSAERPKGSFSTLEIQRTEQGDSAMYLCASSLRTGGHHTDTQYFGPGTRLTVL.

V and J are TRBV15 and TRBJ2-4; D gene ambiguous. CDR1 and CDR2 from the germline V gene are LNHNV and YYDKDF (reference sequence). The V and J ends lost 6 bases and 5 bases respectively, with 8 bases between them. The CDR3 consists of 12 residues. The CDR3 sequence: CATRSSQNIQYF. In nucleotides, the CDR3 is TGTGCCACCAGAAGTAGCCAAAACATTCAGTACTTC.

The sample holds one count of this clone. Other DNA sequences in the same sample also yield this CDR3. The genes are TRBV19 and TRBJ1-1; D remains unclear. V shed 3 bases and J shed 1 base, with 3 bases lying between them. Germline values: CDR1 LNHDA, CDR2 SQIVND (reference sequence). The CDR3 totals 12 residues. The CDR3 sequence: CASSIGNTEAFF. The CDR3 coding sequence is TGTGCCAGTAGTATCGGGAACACTGAAGCTTTCTTT.

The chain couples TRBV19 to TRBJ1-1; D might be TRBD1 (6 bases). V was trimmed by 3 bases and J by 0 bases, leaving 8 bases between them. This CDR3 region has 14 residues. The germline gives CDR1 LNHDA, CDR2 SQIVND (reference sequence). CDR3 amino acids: CASSIGDMNTEAFF. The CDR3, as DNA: TGTGCCAGTAGTATCGGGGACATGAACACTGAAGCTTTCTTT. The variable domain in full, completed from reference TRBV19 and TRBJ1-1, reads DGGITQSPKYLFRKEGQNVTLSCEQNLNHDAMYWYRQDPGQGLRLIYYSQIVNDFQKGDIAEGYSVSREKKESFPLTVTSAQKNPTAFYLCASSIGDMNTEAFFGQGTRLTVV.

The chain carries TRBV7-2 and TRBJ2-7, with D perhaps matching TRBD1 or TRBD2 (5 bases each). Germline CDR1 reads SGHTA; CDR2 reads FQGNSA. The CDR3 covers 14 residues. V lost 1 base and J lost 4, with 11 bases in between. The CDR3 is CASSLGRDEYEQYF. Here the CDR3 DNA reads TGTGCCAGCAGCTTAGGCAGGGACGAATACGAGCAGTACTTC.

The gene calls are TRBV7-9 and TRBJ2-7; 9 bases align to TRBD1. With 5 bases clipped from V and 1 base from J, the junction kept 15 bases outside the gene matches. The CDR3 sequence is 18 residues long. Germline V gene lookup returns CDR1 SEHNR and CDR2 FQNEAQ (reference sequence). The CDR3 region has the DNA TGTGCCAGCAGCGACCCTCCTAAGGGGACAGGGAATTCCTACGAGCAGTACTTC. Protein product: CASSDPPKGTGNSYEQYF.

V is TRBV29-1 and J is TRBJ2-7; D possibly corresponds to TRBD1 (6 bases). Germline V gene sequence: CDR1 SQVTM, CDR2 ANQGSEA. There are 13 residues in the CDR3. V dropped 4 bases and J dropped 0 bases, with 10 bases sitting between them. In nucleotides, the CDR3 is TGCAGCGTTGTTACAGGGCGCTCCTACGAGCAGTACTTC. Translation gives CSVVTGRSYEQYF.